One and the same sample provided the 24 T cell receptor beta chains below, sequenced in a study of CD8+CD57+ T cells in acquired aplastic anemia. TCR beta VDJ and CDR3 profiling used genomic DNA as template. TCRdb fed the reads into MiXCR, producing one record per CDR3 protein. The table records about 160,000 distinct CDR3 sequences, roughly 48% of them present only once. Patients chosen for sequencing had shown CD8+CD57+ cell expansion by flow cytometry. Sequencing was done on a sample of sorted CD4+, CD8+, or CD8+CD57+ T cells (not recorded which) from PBMCs. These receptors originate from a human donor with aplastic anemia.

This clonotype was recorded only once. The chain uses TRBV24-1 and TRBJ2-2, with TRBD1 as a possible D gene (6 bases). Germline loops: CDR1 KGHDR, CDR2 SFDVKD. Trimming shortened V by 3 bases and J by 1 base, and 14 bases separated the two germline ends. This CDR3 contains 17 residues. The CDR3 here is CATSDPLQTGNTGELFF. The CDR3 DNA follows: TGTGCCACCAGTGATCCCCTCCAGACAGGGAACACCGGGGAGCTGTTTTTT.

This clonotype has ten or more counts. V gene TRBV25-1 combines with J gene TRBJ2-1; 9 bases fit TRBD2. This CDR3 comprises 15 residues. The V segment lost 5 bases and the J segment 4 bases; nucleotides outside the gene matches: 6. Germline V lookup: CDR1 MGHDK, CDR2 SYGVNS. The CDR3 is CASSQPLAGYNEQFF. The CDR3, as DNA: TGTGCCAGCAGTCAACCGCTAGCGGGATACAATGAGCAGTTCTTC. Variable domain in full (rest from reference TRBV25-1 and TRBJ2-1): EADIYQTPRYLVIGTGKKITLECSQTMGHDKMYWYQQDPGMELHLIHYSYGVNSTEKGDLSSESTVSRIRTEHFPLTLESARPSHTSQYLCASSQPLAGYNEQFFGPGTRLTVL.

This clonotype occurred many times. In nucleotides, the CDR3 is TGTGCCAGCAGTGCACTGAACTACGAGCAGTACTTC. Encoded protein: CASSALNYEQYF. This chain links TRBV2 with TRBJ2-7; D gene ambiguous. Between the trimmed V and J ends, which lost 4 bases and 3 bases, there was a span of 7 bases. The CDR3 has 12 residues. The germline V gene encodes CDR1 SNHLY and CDR2 FYNNEI.

This clonotype was picked up many times. This sequence joins TRBV19 and TRBJ1-5; D remains unclear. The V gene's germline CDR1 is LNHDA and CDR2 SQIVND (reference sequence). Trimming stripped 3 bases from V and 5 bases from J, with 8 bases between. The CDR3 is made up of 13 amino acids. As DNA, the CDR3 is TGTGCCAGTAGTATTGGCGTAGATCAGCCCCAGCATTTT. This encodes CASSIGVDQPQHF.

This clonotype appeared a single time. V is TRBV2 and J is TRBJ2-1, with 14 bases that match TRBD2. This CDR3 is 16 amino acids long. Per the germline V gene, CDR1 is SNHLY and CDR2 is FYNNEI. The V segment lost 7 bases and the J segment 8 bases; nucleotides outside the gene matches: 10. The CDR3 DNA sequence: TGTGCCAGCACCGGGACTAGCGGGAGTGTTGGCGATGAGCAGTTCTTC. This encodes CASTGTSGSVGDEQFF.

This clonotype was detected only a few times. The rearrangement links TRBV4-1 to TRBJ1-1; weak D call: TRBD1 (6 bases). V lost 1 base and J 6 bases, leaving 24 bases between the germline ends. This CDR3 region has 18 residues. Germline lookup yields CDR1 MGHRA and CDR2 YSYEKL. The CDR3 is CASSQVLGLAQGRAEAFF. The CDR3 DNA reads as TGCGCCAGCAGCCAAGTCTTGGGTTTAGCCCAGGGGCGGGCTGAAGCTTTCTTT.

This clonotype was recorded many times. The chain links TRBV5-6 to TRBJ1-4; D unclear. Germline CDR1 reads SGHDT; CDR2 reads YYEEEE. The CDR3 loop spans 12 amino acids. Between the trimmed V and J ends, which lost 4 bases and 5 bases, there was a span of 6 bases. Here the CDR3 reads CASSARNEKLFF. The CDR3 coding sequence is TGTGCCAGCAGCGCGAGGAATGAAAAACTGTTTTTT.

CDR3 in DNA: TGTGCCACCAGTGAAACAGGGGGTTCCTACGAGCAGTACTTC. This translates into CATSETGGSYEQYF. The chain uses TRBV24-1 and TRBJ2-7; TRBD1 matches at 8 bases. Per the germline V gene, CDR1 is KGHDR and CDR2 is SFDVKD. There are 14 residues in the CDR3. With V trimmed by 4 bases and J by 1 base, 2 bases remained unmatched.

CDR3 DNA: TGTGCCAGCATTGTCAGGGGGGACACTGAAGCTTTCTTT. Translating it yields CASIVRGDTEAFF. The rearrangement links TRBV2 to TRBJ1-1; 7 bases are shared with TRBD1. Germline CDR1 and CDR2: SNHLY and FYNNEI. Trimming at V came to 7 bases and at J to 3 bases, leaving 5 bases not matched to a gene. This CDR3 has 13 amino acids.

The CDR3 DNA is TGTGCCTGGAGTGTGGGGTTGCAGCCCCAGCATTTT. This codes for CAWSVGLQPQHF. The V call is TRBV30, the J call TRBJ1-5; D call uncertain. Trimming cost V 0 bases and J 7 bases, with 7 bases left between them. The germline gives CDR1 GTSNPN, CDR2 SVGIG (reference sequence). CDR3 size: 12 residues.

CDR3 DNA sequence: TGTGCCAGCAGTGACCTCGGGGTCTCTGGAAACACCATATATTTT. Protein sequence: CASSDLGVSGNTIYF. V is TRBV25-1 and J is TRBJ1-3, with D hard to call. The V gene lost 3 bases and the J gene lost 0 bases, with 9 bases spanning the gap. The CDR3 length is 15 residues. The germline V gene encodes CDR1 MGHDK and CDR2 SYGVNS. Supplemented by reference TRBV25-1 and TRBJ1-3, the full variable domain reads EADIYQTPRYLVIGTGKKITLECSQTMGHDKMYWYQQDPGMELHLIHYSYGVNSTEKGDLSSESTVSRIRTEHFPLTLESARPSHTSQYLCASSDLGVSGNTIYFGEGSWLTVV.

There are a few counts of this clonotype. This chain joins TRBV20-1 and TRBJ1-6; D not resolved. V lost 1 base to trimming and J lost 9 bases, with 10 bases between them. Germline V lookup: CDR1 DFQATT, CDR2 SNEGSKA (reference sequence). CDR3 size: 13 residues. This CDR3 reads CSARALGSSPLHF. The DNA of the CDR3 is TGCAGTGCTAGAGCCCTTGGGAGTTCACCCCTCCACTTT.

The chain links TRBV10-2 to TRBJ2-7; TRBD1 matches at 8 bases. The ends lost 2 bases at V and 0 bases at J; junction bases unmatched: 6. The CDR3 sequence is 16 residues long. Germline lookup yields CDR1 WSHSY and CDR2 SAAADI. The CDR3 DNA reads TGCGCCAGCAGTGAGCGAATCGGGACAGGCTCCTACGAGCAGTACTTC. Its protein product is CASSERIGTGSYEQYF.

The sample holds one count of this clonotype. V is TRBV11-2 and J is TRBJ2-3; 11 bases fit TRBD2. CDR1 and CDR2 (germline): SGHAT, FQNNGV. The CDR3 loop spans 16 amino acids. J gave up 2 bases and V 5 bases, and 6 bases lay outside the gene matches. CDR3 amino acids: CASSPTSGGHTDTQYF. CDR3 coding DNA: TGTGCCAGCAGCCCTACTAGCGGGGGCCACACAGATACGCAGTATTTT.

This sequence joins TRBV19 and TRBJ2-5, with no clear D. Trimming shortened V by 6 bases and J by 1 base, and 9 bases separated the two germline ends. Germline CDR1 is LNHDA and CDR2 is SQIVND (reference sequence). The CDR3 totals 13 residues. CDR3 sequence (DNA): TGTGCCAGTAGAAACGAGCCCCAAGAGACCCAGTACTTC. Translated: CASRNEPQETQYF.

This clonotype was seen many times. The V and J genes are TRBV5-8 and TRBJ1-3; TRBD1 aligns across 7 bases. In germline, CDR1 is SGHTS, CDR2 YDEGEE. This CDR3 comprises 14 residues. Unmatched junction bases numbered 0, after V lost 0 bases and J lost 3 bases. DNA of the CDR3: TGTGCCAGCAGCTTGGCAGGGGGTGGAAACACCATATATTTT. Protein sequence: CASSLAGGGNTIYF.

This clonotype was observed once. V usage is TRBV11-1 and J usage is TRBJ2-5; TRBD1 aligns across 11 bases. The CDR3 loop spans 18 amino acids. CDR1 is SGHAT and CDR2 is FQDESV in the germline V gene (reference sequence). The V and J ends lost 5 bases and 2 bases, in that order; junction bases with no gene match: 13. The CDR3 sequence: CASSGEDRGRVRQETQYF. CDR3 nucleotides: TGTGCCAGCAGCGGAGAGGACAGGGGGCGCGTGAGGCAAGAGACCCAGTACTTC. Full variable domain (outside the CDR3, taken from reference TRBV11-1 and TRBJ2-5): EAEVAQSPRYKITEKSQAVAFWCDPISGHATLYWYRQILGQGPELLVQFQDESVVDDSQLPKDRFSAERLKGVDSTLKIQPAELGDSAMYLCASSGEDRGRVRQETQYFGPGTRLLVL.

This clonotype was found a few times. The rearrangement uses TRBV19 and TRBJ2-3; TRBD2 aligns across 9 bases. The germline V gene encodes CDR1 LNHDA and CDR2 SQIVND (reference sequence). The V segment lost 1 base and the J segment 2 bases; nucleotides outside the gene matches: 7. The CDR3 sequence is 17 residues long. The CDR3 DNA follows: TGTGCCAGTAGTATAGGCACTAGCGGGTTATTCACAGATACGCAGTATTTT. Encoded protein: CASSIGTSGLFTDTQYF.

The rearrangement uses TRBV7-9 and TRBJ2-3; 10 nucleotides align to TRBD2. The J segment lost 4 bases and the V segment lost 6 bases, leaving 4 bases of the junction unmatched. CDR3 size: 14 residues. Germline loops: CDR1 SEHNR, CDR2 FQNEAQ (reference sequence). CDR3 sequence reads: CASSPGTSADTQYF. The DNA of the CDR3 is TGTGCCAGCAGTCCCGGGACTAGCGCAGATACGCAGTATTTT.

The V and J genes are TRBV29-1 and TRBJ2-1; possibly TRBD1 or TRBD2 for D (6 bases each). Per germline, CDR1 SQVTM and CDR2 ANQGSEA. The CDR3 contains 13 residues. Trimming took 5 bases from V and 2 from J, leaving 10 bases between them. CDR3 residues: CSVLEGAYNEQFF. CDR3 bases: TGCAGCGTTTTGGAGGGGGCCTACAATGAGCAGTTCTTC.

This clonotype was seen many times. This chain joins TRBV7-3 and TRBJ2-4, with 8 bases that match TRBD1. CDR1 is SGHTA, CDR2 FQGTGA, per germline. V lost 7 bases, J lost 8 bases, and 7 bases stayed unmatched. The CDR3 is made up of 13 amino acids. The CDR3 reads CASTKTGVDIQYF. In DNA, the CDR3 is TGTGCCAGCACCAAGACAGGGGTGGACATTCAGTACTTC.

In this sample, this clonotype turned up a few times. This sequence joins TRBV2 and TRBJ2-1; 7 bases fit TRBD1. This CDR3 contains 15 residues. Germline loops: CDR1 SNHLY, CDR2 FYNNEI. V lost 4 bases, J lost 2 bases, and 5 bases stayed unmatched. The CDR3 region is CASSGGQGAYNEQFF. DNA for the CDR3: TGTGCCAGCAGTGGCGGTCAGGGGGCCTACAATGAGCAGTTCTTC.

This clonotype occurred many times. The V gene is TRBV19, the J gene TRBJ2-7; D is perhaps TRBD2 (5 bases). Germline CDR1 and CDR2: LNHDA and SQIVND (reference sequence). The germline V and J ends were trimmed by 11 bases and 0 bases, with 14 bases remaining between them. The CDR3 covers 13 residues. The CDR3 DNA sequence: TGTGCCTCAAAGGGAGTAACCTCCTACGAGCAGTACTTC. This translates into CASKGVTSYEQYF.

The chain has TRBV10-3 and TRBJ1-1; 9 bases map to TRBD1. Trimming took 4 bases from V and 0 from J; bases not matched to a gene: 6. The CDR3 covers 16 residues. The germline gives CDR1 ENHRY, CDR2 SYGVKD. CDR3 nucleotides: TGTGCCATCAGTGGACAGGGGGTAGGAGTGAACACTGAAGCTTTCTTT. This translates into CAISGQGVGVNTEAFF.